The next 24 T cell receptor beta chains were all read from a single sample in a study of T cell repertoires in cytomegalovirus infection. A single record per CDR3 protein comes from TCRdb applying MiXCR to the reads. The data hold around 710,000 distinct CDR3 sequences, with about 27% observed a single time. No antigen has been assigned to these receptors. The sequences come from cultured CD8+ T cells from PBMCs, collected from culture after CMV antigen stimulation. The receptor source for this set is a human donor in good health (CMV status not recorded). Some clones in this sample may be carry-over from other donors' samples.

The J gene is TRBJ2-3, the V gene TRBV2, with a possible D match to TRBD1 (6 bases). Germline-derived CDR1 and CDR2 are SNHLY and FYNNEI. CDR3 length equals 17 residues. Deletions cut 9 bases from V and 4 bases from J, with 26 bases between. CDR3 DNA sequence: TGTGCCAGGATCAGGGGAAGCTACGGTCAGGGAGCAGATACGCAGTATTTT. Translated: CARIRGSYGQGADTQYF.

The rearrangement links TRBV12-3 or TRBV12-4 to TRBJ1-1; unclear D gene. CDR3 length: 13 amino acids. The V gene lost 3 bases and the J gene lost 3 bases, with 8 bases spanning the gap. CDR3 region: CASSFGSHTEAFF. The CDR3 DNA reads TGTGCCAGCAGTTTCGGGTCCCACACTGAAGCTTTCTTT.

A few counts support this clonotype. This chain joins TRBV7-2 and TRBJ1-2, with 8 positions matching TRBD1. The trim removed 5 bases at V and 1 base at J, leaving 12 bases unmatched. Germline CDR1 is SGHTA and CDR2 is FQGNSA. CDR3 length equals 17 residues. The CDR3 protein is CASSTPQGDRINYGYTF. The CDR3 DNA reads TGTGCCAGCAGCACCCCGCAGGGGGACAGGATTAACTATGGCTACACCTTC.

Of note for this clonotype: One end of the junction varies from germline; a read error may be responsible. In DNA form, the CDR3 reads TGTGCCAGCAGTTACGAAGCGGGGGTATACAATGACCAGTTCTTC. Translating it yields CASSYEAGVYNDQFF. The V gene is TRBV6-5, the J gene TRBJ2-1, with 8 bases identical to TRBD2. Germline CDR1 and CDR2: MNHEY and SVGAGI. The length of the CDR3 is 15 residues.

The chain carries TRBV7-8 and TRBJ2-1; TRBD2 matches 16 bases. The trim removed 5 bases at V and 3 bases at J, leaving 10 bases unmatched. From germline, CDR1 is SGHVS and CDR2 FQNEAQ. This CDR3 spans 19 amino acids. CDR3 region: CASSPGTSGGAHFYNEQFF. CDR3 bases: TGTGCCAGCAGCCCCGGGACTAGCGGGGGGGCCCACTTCTACAATGAGCAGTTCTTC.

V gene TRBV6-1 combines with J gene TRBJ1-5; D ambiguous. The CDR3 extends over 15 amino acids. CDR1 and CDR2 (germline): MNHNS, SASEGT. Deletions cut 5 bases from V and 3 bases from J, with 14 bases between. CDR3 region: CASSHVPGFNQPQHF. CDR3 in DNA: TGTGCCAGCAGTCATGTCCCGGGGTTCAATCAGCCCCAGCATTTT.

The gene calls are TRBV4-1 and TRBJ2-3, with 7 bases matching TRBD2. In germline, CDR1 is MGHRA, CDR2 YSYEKL. The V and J ends lost 4 bases and 4 bases, in that order; junction bases with no gene match: 8. The CDR3 has 15 amino acids. The CDR3 reads CASSRWEGKADTQYF. CDR3 DNA sequence: TGCGCCAGCAGCCGGTGGGAGGGGAAAGCAGATACGCAGTATTTT.

This chain connects TRBV12-3 or TRBV12-4 to TRBJ2-1; no clear D. This CDR3 spans 15 amino acids. V was cut by 6 bases and J by 3 bases, with 15 bases left in between. The DNA of the CDR3 is TGTGCCAGCAGCCCAGATTCCCCAGTCTACAATGAGCAGTTCTTC. It yields the protein CASSPDSPVYNEQFF.

This clonotype was counted between two and nine times. V gene TRBV4-1 combines with J gene TRBJ1-1; D gene ambiguous. Germline CDR1 and CDR2: MGHRA and YSYEKL. Trimming stripped 0 bases from V and 4 bases from J, with 9 bases between. The CDR3 totals 14 residues. CDR3 nucleotides: TGCGCCAGCAGCCAAGAGCGGAACCCCACTGAAGCTTTCTTT. Its translation is CASSQERNPTEAFF.

This clonotype was seen many times. This rearrangement joins TRBV7-3 to TRBJ2-3; D is undetermined. V lost 1 base and J lost 5, with 13 bases in between. Germline CDR1 is SGHTA and CDR2 is FQGTGA. CDR3 length: 15 residues. DNA for the CDR3: TGTGCCAGCAGCTTAATAGGTTCGGAAAGAGATACGCAGTATTTT. The encoded protein is CASSLIGSERDTQYF.

The CDR3 here is CASSLSGGAEEQYF. CDR3 coding DNA: TGTGCCAGCAGTTTATCCGGGGGCGCCGAAGAGCAGTACTTC. This chain connects TRBV27 to TRBJ2-7; either TRBD1 or TRBD2 may fit D (6 bases each). Trimming took 0 bases from V and 7 from J, leaving 13 bases between them. CDR3 length equals 14 residues. Germline V CDR1 and CDR2: MNHEY, SMNVEV (reference sequence).

The chain recombines TRBV7-2 with TRBJ1-6; weak D call: TRBD1 (5 bases). The CDR3 is 15 amino acids. Per the germline V gene, CDR1 is SGHTA and CDR2 is FQGNSA. V lost 5 bases, J lost 1 base, and 9 bases lay in between. The DNA for the CDR3 is TGTGCCAGCAGCAACGACAGATCCTATAATTCACCCCTCCACTTT. This codes for CASSNDRSYNSPLHF.

In regard to this clonotype: The conserved phenylalanine or tryptophan normally closing the CDR3 is absent here, so this likely arose from a read error. The gene calls are TRBV10-3 and TRBJ2-1; 8 bases fit TRBD1. This CDR3 comprises 14 residues. The V segment lost 2 bases and the J segment 5 bases; nucleotides outside the gene matches: 2. The germline V gene encodes CDR1 ENHRY and CDR2 SYGVKD. As DNA, the CDR3 is TGTGCCATCAGTGAGACAGGGGGACACAATGAGCAGTTCTAC. Translation: CAISETGGHNEQFY.

The table lists this clonotype with a few counts. The chain has TRBV9 and TRBJ2-1; a possible D gene is TRBD1 (5 bases). The CDR3 consists of 15 residues. The ends were cut back, 0 bases at V and 2 bases at J, with 9 bases in the middle. Germline-derived CDR1 and CDR2 are SGDLS and YYNGEE. CDR3 amino acids: CASSVGTGTYNEQFF. CDR3 nucleotide sequence: TGTGCCAGCAGCGTAGGCACAGGAACCTACAATGAGCAGTTCTTC. The full variable domain, in which reference TRBV9 and TRBJ2-1 provide the parts outside the CDR3, is DSGVTQTPKHLITATGQRVTLRCSPRSGDLSVYWYQQSLDQGLQFLIQYYNGEERAKGNILERFSAQQFPDLHSELNLSSLELGDSALYFCASSVGTGTYNEQFFGPGTRLTVL.

This clonotype was counted between two and nine times. The chain combines TRBV6-5 with TRBJ2-7; D is undetermined. Germline V gene data show CDR1 as MNHEY and CDR2 as SVGAGI. This CDR3 has 15 residues. Trimming left V 5 bases short and J 0 bases short, with 14 bases between. CDR3 nucleotides: TGTGCCAGCAGTCCCCTGGCAGAGAGCTCCTACGAGCAGTACGTC. Residues: CASSPLAESSYEQYV.

This clonotype has just a few counts. The chain employs TRBV27 and TRBJ2-1; 9 bases are a match to TRBD2. The CDR3 covers 13 residues. In germline, CDR1 is MNHEY, CDR2 SMNVEV (reference sequence). V dropped 7 bases and J dropped 7; count of bases not matched to a gene: 5. CDR3 sequence: CASTAGGPNEQFF. The CDR3 DNA reads TGTGCCAGCACAGCGGGGGGACCTAATGAGCAGTTCTTC.

V is TRBV15 and J is TRBJ2-1; TRBD1 aligns across 7 bases. Germline CDR1 reads LNHNV; CDR2 reads YYDKDF (reference sequence). The ends lost 0 bases at V and 8 bases at J; junction bases unmatched: 13. There are 17 residues in the CDR3. CDR3 residues: CATSREKTGLRADEQFF. In nucleotides, the CDR3 is TGTGCCACCAGCAGAGAAAAGACAGGGTTAAGGGCTGATGAGCAGTTCTTC.

The chain joins TRBV20-1 to TRBJ2-1; TRBD2 might be the D (6 bases). Germline V gene lookup returns CDR1 DFQATT and CDR2 SNEGSKA (reference sequence). The CDR3 runs to 16 residues. V dropped 6 bases and J dropped 1 base, with 19 bases sitting between them. The CDR3 loop is CSARQTGVGSYNEQFF. CDR3 in DNA: TGCAGTGCCCGGCAGACGGGGGTAGGGTCCTACAATGAGCAGTTCTTC.

This clonotype showed up just a few times. The chain combines TRBV6-5 with TRBJ2-1, with TRBD1 identical over 7 bases. Germline lookup yields CDR1 MNHEY and CDR2 SVGAGI. The CDR3 covers 16 residues. J lost 8 bases, V lost 1 base, and 11 bases had no gene match. CDR3 residues: CASSYFLATGQDEQFF. The CDR3 DNA reads TGTGCCAGCAGTTACTTCTTAGCGACAGGGCAGGATGAGCAGTTCTTC.

This clonotype showed up just a few times. The chain links TRBV28 to TRBJ2-1; TRBD2 agrees at 8 bases. The V gene end was trimmed by 2 bases and the J gene end by 3 bases; junction bases not matched to a gene: 9. The CDR3 sequence is 17 residues long. CDR1 and CDR2 (germline): MDHEN, SYDVKM. The CDR3 protein is CASSLGGSGVSYNEQFF. CDR3 nucleotide sequence: TGTGCCAGCAGTTTAGGGGGTAGCGGGGTGAGCTACAATGAGCAGTTCTTC.

This clonotype was counted a few times. The chain carries TRBV6-6 and TRBJ2-1; perhaps TRBD2 as D (6 bases). Germline CDR1 and CDR2: MNHNY and SVGAGI (reference sequence). V was pared by 7 bases and J by 1 base, with 11 bases between. The CDR3 has 14 residues. CDR3 region: CASIPGGSYNEQFF. In DNA form, the CDR3 reads TGTGCCAGCATCCCCGGGGGTTCCTACAATGAGCAGTTCTTC.

This clonotype has a handful of counts. The chain recombines TRBV27 with TRBJ2-1, with 9 bases that match TRBD2. The V gene's germline CDR1 is MNHEY and CDR2 SMNVEV (reference sequence). Germline trimming cut 2 bases from V and 9 bases from J; bases unmatched to any gene: 5. CDR3 length: 14 amino acids. CDR3 residues: CASSLAGGLSEQFF. The CDR3 DNA reads as TGTGCCAGCAGTTTAGCGGGGGGGCTAAGTGAGCAGTTCTTC.

This clonotype was recorded many times. CDR3 nucleotides: TGTGCCAGCACCCGACTAGCGGACGCCCAAGAGACCCAGTACTTC. Translated, it gives CASTRLADAQETQYF. This chain uses TRBV7-9 with TRBJ2-5; TRBD2 matches 9 bases. In germline, CDR1 is SEHNR, CDR2 FQNEAQ (reference sequence). J gave up 1 base and V 7 bases, and 7 bases lay outside the gene matches. CDR3 size: 15 residues.

V usage is TRBV6-2 or TRBV6-3 and J usage is TRBJ2-7; 9 bases are a match to TRBD1. Germline V gene data show CDR1 as MNHEY and CDR2 as SVGEGT. CDR3 length: 16 amino acids. The CDR3 DNA reads TGTGCGCGGGACAGGGCGCGGGTTGGGGTCGCCTACGAGCAGTACGTC. It encodes CARDRARVGVAYEQYV.